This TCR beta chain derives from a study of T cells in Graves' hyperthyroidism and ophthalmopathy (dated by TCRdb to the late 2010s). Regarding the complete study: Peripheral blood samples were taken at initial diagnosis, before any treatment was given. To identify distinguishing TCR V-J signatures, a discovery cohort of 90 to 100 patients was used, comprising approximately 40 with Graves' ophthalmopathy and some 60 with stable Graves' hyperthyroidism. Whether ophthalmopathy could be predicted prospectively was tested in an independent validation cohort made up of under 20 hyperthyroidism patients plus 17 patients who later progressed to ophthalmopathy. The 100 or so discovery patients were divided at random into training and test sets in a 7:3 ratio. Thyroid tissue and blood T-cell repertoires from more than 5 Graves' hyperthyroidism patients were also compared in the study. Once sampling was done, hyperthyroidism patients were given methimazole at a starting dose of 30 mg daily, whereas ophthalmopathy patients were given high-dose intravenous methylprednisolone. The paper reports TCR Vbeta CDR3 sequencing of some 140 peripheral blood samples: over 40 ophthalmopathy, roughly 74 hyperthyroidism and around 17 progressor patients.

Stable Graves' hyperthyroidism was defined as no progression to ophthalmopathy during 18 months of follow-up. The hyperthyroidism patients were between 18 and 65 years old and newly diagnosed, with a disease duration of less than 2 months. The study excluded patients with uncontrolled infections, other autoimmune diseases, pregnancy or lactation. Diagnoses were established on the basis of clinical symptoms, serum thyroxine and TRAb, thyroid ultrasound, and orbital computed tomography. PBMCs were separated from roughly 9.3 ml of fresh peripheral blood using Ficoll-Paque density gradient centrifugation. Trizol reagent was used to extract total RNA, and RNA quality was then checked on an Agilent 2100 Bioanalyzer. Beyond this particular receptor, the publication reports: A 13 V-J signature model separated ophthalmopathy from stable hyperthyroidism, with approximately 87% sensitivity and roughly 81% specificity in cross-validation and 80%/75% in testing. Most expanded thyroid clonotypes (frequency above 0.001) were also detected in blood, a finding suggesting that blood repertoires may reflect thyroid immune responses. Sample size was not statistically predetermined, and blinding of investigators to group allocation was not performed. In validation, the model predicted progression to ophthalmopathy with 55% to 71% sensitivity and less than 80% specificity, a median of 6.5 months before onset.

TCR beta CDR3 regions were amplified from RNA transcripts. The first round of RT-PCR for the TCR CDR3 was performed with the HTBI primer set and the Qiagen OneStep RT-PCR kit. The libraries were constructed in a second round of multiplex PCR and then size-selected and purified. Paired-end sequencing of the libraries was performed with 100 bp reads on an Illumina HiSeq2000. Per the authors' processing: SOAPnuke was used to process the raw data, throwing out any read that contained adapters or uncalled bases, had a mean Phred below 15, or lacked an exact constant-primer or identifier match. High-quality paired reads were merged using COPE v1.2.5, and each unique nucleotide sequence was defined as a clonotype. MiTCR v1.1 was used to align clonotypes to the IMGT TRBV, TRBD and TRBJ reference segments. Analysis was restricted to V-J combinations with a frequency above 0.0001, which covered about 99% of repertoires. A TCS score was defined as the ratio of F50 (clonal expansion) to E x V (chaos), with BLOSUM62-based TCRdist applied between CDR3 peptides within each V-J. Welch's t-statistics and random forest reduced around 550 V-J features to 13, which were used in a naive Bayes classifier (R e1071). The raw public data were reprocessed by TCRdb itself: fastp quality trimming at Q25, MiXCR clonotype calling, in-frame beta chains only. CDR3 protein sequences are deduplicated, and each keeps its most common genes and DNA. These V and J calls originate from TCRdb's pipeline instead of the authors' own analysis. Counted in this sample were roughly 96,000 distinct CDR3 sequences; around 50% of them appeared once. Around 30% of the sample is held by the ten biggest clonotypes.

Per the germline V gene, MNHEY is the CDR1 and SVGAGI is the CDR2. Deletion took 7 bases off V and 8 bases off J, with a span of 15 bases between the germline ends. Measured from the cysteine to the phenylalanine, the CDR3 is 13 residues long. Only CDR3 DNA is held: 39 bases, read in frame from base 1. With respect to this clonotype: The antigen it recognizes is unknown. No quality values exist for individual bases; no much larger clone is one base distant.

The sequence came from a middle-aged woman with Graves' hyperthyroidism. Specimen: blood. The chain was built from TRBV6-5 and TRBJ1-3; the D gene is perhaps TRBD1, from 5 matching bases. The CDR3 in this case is CASIKGRRDTIYF. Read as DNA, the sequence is TGTGCCAGCATCAAGGGGCGTAGGGACACCATATATTTT.